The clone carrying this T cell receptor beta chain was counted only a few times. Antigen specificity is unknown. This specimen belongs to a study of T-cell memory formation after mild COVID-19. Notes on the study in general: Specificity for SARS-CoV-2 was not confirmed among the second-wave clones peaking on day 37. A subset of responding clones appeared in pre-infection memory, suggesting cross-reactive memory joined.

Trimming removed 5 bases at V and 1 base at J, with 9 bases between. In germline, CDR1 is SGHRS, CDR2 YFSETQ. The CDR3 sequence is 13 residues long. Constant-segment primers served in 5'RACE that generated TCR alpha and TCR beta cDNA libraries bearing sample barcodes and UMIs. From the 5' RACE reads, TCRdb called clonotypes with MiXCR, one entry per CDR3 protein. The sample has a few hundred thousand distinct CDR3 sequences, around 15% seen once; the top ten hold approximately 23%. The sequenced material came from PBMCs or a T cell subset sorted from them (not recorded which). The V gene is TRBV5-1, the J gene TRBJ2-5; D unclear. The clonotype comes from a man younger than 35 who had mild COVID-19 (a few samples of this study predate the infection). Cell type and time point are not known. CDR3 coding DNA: TGCGCCAGCAGGTGGCAGACCCAAGAGACCCAGTACTTC. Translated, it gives CASRWQTQETQYF.